This entry concerns a single T cell receptor beta chain. Enrollees, roughly 18 to 89 years old, lived in some 24 US areas. This record belongs to a study of blood T cell repertoires in COVID-19. Study-level information: PBMCs, B-cell-depleted T cells, or T cells provided the cDNA or gDNA that made up the material.

The ends lost 4 bases at V and 0 bases at J; junction bases unmatched: 5. CDR1 is MNHEY, CDR2 SVGAGI, per germline. This CDR3 has 15 amino acids. Authors' methods: Nucleated cell number was recorded as an estimate derived from reference gene primer amplification. Profiled with immunoSEQ multiplex PCR; TCRdb holds only in-frame clones, not every one. That table is the source of V, J and clone size, and D and trimming were worked out from the DNA. The data show approximately 260,000 clones, with roughly four fifths seen just once and around 4.1% held by the top ten. This receptor was taken from a man younger than 45 with acute COVID-19. The chain employs TRBV6-5 and TRBJ1-1; 7 bases agree with TRBD1. The sample consisted of PBMCs or T cells enriched from blood (not recorded which). The CDR3 sequence is CASSSRDSLNTEAFF. In nucleotides, the CDR3 is TGTGCCAGCAGTTCCCGGGACAGCCTGAACACTGAAGCTTTCTTT.